These 21 T cell receptor beta chains came from one sample sequenced in a study of response to subunit inactivated influenza vaccine. TCRdb used MiXCR to reprocess the RT-PCR reads, holding one entry per CDR3 protein. The profile shows roughly 500,000 distinct CDR3 sequences, 20% to 25% of them singletons. These same records also appear under a second study, on T cells expressing NK-cell markers. That paper adds: In generating TCR beta cDNA, 5'RACE template switching with UMIs was used.

Sequencing used CD4+ T cells sorted from PBMCs, obtained less than 13 days after vaccination. The receptors were gathered from a man aged 50 to 59 who received an inactivated influenza vaccine.

The rearrangement joins TRBV7-9 to TRBJ1-1; 9 bases are a match to TRBD1. Germline V CDR1 and CDR2: SEHNR, FQNEAQ (reference sequence). The junction had 11 bases not matched to a gene; V was cut back by 6 bases and J by 0 bases. The CDR3 contains 17 residues. CDR3 bases: TGTGCCAGCAGTCCCGACAGGGGGACCCTCATGAACACTGAAGCTTTCTTT. Translated: CASSPDRGTLMNTEAFF.

This clonotype has more than one count but fewer than ten. Written as DNA, the CDR3 is TGTGCCACCAGTGATTTGGCAGGGGGCGGGAAGGGGAATGAGCAGTTCTTC. This codes for CATSDLAGGGKGNEQFF. The gene calls are TRBV24-1 and TRBJ2-1; 8 bases agree with TRBD1. CDR3 length equals 17 residues. CDR1 is KGHDR and CDR2 is SFDVKD in the germline V gene. Trimming cost V 0 bases and J 7 bases; bases outside gene matches: 10.

This clonotype was counted between two and nine times. This sequence joins TRBV5-1 and TRBJ2-1, with TRBD2 matching 10 bases. The germline CDR1 and CDR2 sequences are SGHRS and YFSETQ. This CDR3 has 17 amino acids. Trimming took 5 bases from V and 2 from J; bases not matched to a gene: 10. The CDR3 DNA is TGCGCCAGCAGGAAGGCTAGCGGGGGCCAGACCTACAATGAGCAGTTCTTC. Translation: CASRKASGGQTYNEQFF. Full variable domain (remainder filled in from reference TRBV5-1 and TRBJ2-1): KAGVTQTPRYLIKTRGQQVTLSCSPISGHRSVSWYQQTPGQGLQFLFEYFSETQRNKGNFPGRFSGRQFSNSRSEMNVSTLELGDSALYLCASRKASGGQTYNEQFFGPGTRLTVL.

The chain links TRBV6-1 to TRBJ2-1, with 7 positions matching TRBD1. Trimming at V came to 7 bases and at J to 0 bases, leaving 9 bases not matched to a gene. The CDR3 has 16 residues. Germline V gene lookup returns CDR1 MNHNS and CDR2 SASEGT. The CDR3 bases are TGTGCCAGCAAAGTCAAGGGGGCAAGCTCCTACAATGAGCAGTTCTTC. This gives the protein CASKVKGASSYNEQFF.

This sequence joins TRBV12-3 or TRBV12-4 and TRBJ2-3; tentatively, D is TRBD1 or TRBD2 (7 bases each). V lost 10 bases to trimming and J lost 3 bases, with 23 bases between them. This CDR3 has 16 residues. The CDR3 protein is CATGGGGSTGTDTQYF. In DNA, the CDR3 is TGTGCCACTGGTGGGGGGGGATCGACAGGGACAGATACGCAGTATTTT.

This clonotype turned up a few times. This chain uses TRBV5-4 with TRBJ2-7; 12 positions match TRBD2. Germline trimming cut 0 bases from V and 5 bases from J; bases unmatched to any gene: 6. CDR3 length: 16 residues. Germline CDR1 reads SGHNT; CDR2 reads YYREEE (reference sequence). CDR3 DNA sequence: TGTGCCAGCAGCTTGGAAGGACTAGCGGGGTTCGACGAGCAGTACTTC. Protein sequence: CASSLEGLAGFDEQYF.

This clonotype has just a few counts. This chain links TRBV5-1 with TRBJ2-5, with 8 bases fitting TRBD1. V shed 7 bases, J shed 4 bases, and the junction held 6 bases outside the gene matches. The germline V gene encodes CDR1 SGHRS and CDR2 YFSETQ. The CDR3 has 13 residues. CDR3 sequence (DNA): TGCGCCAGCGCCGGACAGGGAGGAGAGACCCAGTACTTC. Protein sequence: CASAGQGGETQYF.

The chain uses TRBV4-1 and TRBJ2-5, with D perhaps TRBD1 (5 bases). CDR1 and CDR2 from the germline V gene are MGHRA and YSYEKL. The CDR3 covers 14 residues. V was cut by 3 bases and J by 4 bases, with 12 bases left in between. The DNA of the CDR3 is TGCGCCAGCAGCCAGATATTAAGGGGAGAGACCCAGTACTTC. This translates into CASSQILRGETQYF.

Details on this clonotype: No conserved phenylalanine or tryptophan ends this CDR3, so it is likely a read error. The chain combines TRBV20-1 with TRBJ1-6; D remains ambiguous. V was trimmed by 0 bases and J by 1 base, leaving 4 bases between them. The CDR3 extends over 14 amino acids. CDR1 is DFQATT and CDR2 is SNEGSKA in the germline V gene (reference sequence). The CDR3 region is CSARDGSYNSPLHS. CDR3 nucleotides: TGCAGTGCTAGAGATGGATCCTATAATTCACCCCTCCACTCT.

The table lists this clonotype with a few counts. The chain employs TRBV2 and TRBJ2-1; tentatively, D is TRBD1 or TRBD2 (5 bases each). Looked up from germline, CDR1 is SNHLY and CDR2 is FYNNEI. The V gene lost 8 bases and the J gene lost 9 bases, with 14 bases spanning the gap. This CDR3 region has 12 residues. The CDR3 DNA follows: TGTGCCAGCGAAACTTGGGACGGTGAGCAGTTCTTC. Translated, it gives CASETWDGEQFF.

This clonotype has at least ten counts. The chain uses TRBV5-1 and TRBJ2-1, with D unresolved. V shed 3 bases and J shed 2 bases, with 15 bases lying between them. Germline CDR1 SGHRS, CDR2 YFSETQ. The CDR3 is made up of 16 amino acids. This CDR3 is CASSWRPSRTYNEQFF. The CDR3, as DNA: TGCGCCAGCAGCTGGAGACCGAGCCGTACCTACAATGAGCAGTTCTTC.

The chain links TRBV28 to TRBJ1-5; no clear D gene. The CDR3 consists of 14 residues. Germline loops: CDR1 MDHEN, CDR2 SYDVKM. Trimming stripped 8 bases from V and 4 bases from J, with 15 bases between. This CDR3 is CASSSPGLNQPQHF. The DNA for the CDR3 is TGTGCCAGCTCTTCCCCAGGTTTGAATCAGCCCCAGCATTTT.

This clonotype showed up just a few times. This chain links TRBV11-2 with TRBJ1-1, with 8 nucleotides matching TRBD1. The CDR3 covers 15 residues. V lost 4 bases to trimming and J lost 4 bases; unmatched junction nucleotides: 8. Germline loops: CDR1 SGHAT, CDR2 FQNNGV. The CDR3 here is CASSYQQGGTTEAFF. The CDR3 nucleotides are TGTGCCAGCAGCTACCAACAGGGGGGGACCACTGAAGCTTTCTTT.

This clonotype was found a few times. The chain recombines TRBV20-1 with TRBJ2-1, with 8 bases aligning to TRBD2. Germline trimming cut 0 bases from V and 0 bases from J; bases unmatched to any gene: 7. The CDR3 is 17 amino acids. Germline CDR1 reads DFQATT; CDR2 reads SNEGSKA (reference sequence). The CDR3 loop is CSARDWRTSFSYNEQFF. DNA of the CDR3: TGCAGTGCTAGAGATTGGCGGACTAGCTTCTCCTACAATGAGCAGTTCTTC.

This chain links TRBV5-1 with TRBJ1-3; D gene uncertain. Germline V gives CDR1 SGHRS, CDR2 YFSETQ. The CDR3 loop spans 17 amino acids. V was clipped by 0 bases and J by 2 bases, with 15 bases between them. CDR3 bases: TGCGCCAGCAGCTTGGGCCCAACAGTCCTCCCTGGAAACACCATATATTTT. It specifies CASSLGPTVLPGNTIYF.

This clonotype appeared many times. This chain links TRBV4-1 with TRBJ2-1; no clear D. This CDR3 is 14 amino acids long. The germline CDR1 and CDR2 sequences are MGHRA and YSYEKL. V lost 1 base and J lost 4, with 8 bases in between. CDR3 loop: CASSQGYSYNEQFF. CDR3 in DNA: TGCGCCAGCAGCCAAGGATACAGTTACAATGAGCAGTTCTTC.

This clonotype occurred many times. This chain links TRBV20-1 with TRBJ2-7; 7 nucleotides agree with TRBD2. Germline loops: CDR1 DFQATT, CDR2 SNEGSKA (reference sequence). The CDR3 covers 14 residues. V dropped 3 bases and J dropped 0; count of bases not matched to a gene: 5. The CDR3 sequence is CSASVAGPSYEQYF. CDR3 nucleotides: TGCAGTGCTAGCGTAGCGGGCCCCTCCTACGAGCAGTACTTC.

This clonotype was seen a handful of times. V gene TRBV6-2 or TRBV6-3 combines with J gene TRBJ2-1; 11 bases match TRBD2. The germline V gene encodes CDR1 MNHEY and CDR2 SVGEGT. The CDR3 sequence is 17 residues long. Germline trimming cut 6 bases from V and 0 bases from J; bases unmatched to any gene: 7. The CDR3 coding sequence is TGTGCCAGCAGACCCTTAGCGGGAGGGCCCTCCTACAATGAGCAGTTCTTC. As protein: CASRPLAGGPSYNEQFF.

DNA of the CDR3: TGTGCCACCAGCAACCCTAGCGGCCTCGTTTTCAATGAGCAGTTCTTC. The encoded protein is CATSNPSGLVFNEQFF. The rearrangement uses TRBV15 and TRBJ2-1, with TRBD2 matching over 7 bases. Germline V gene lookup returns CDR1 LNHNV and CDR2 YYDKDF (reference sequence). There are 16 residues in the CDR3. The V and J ends lost 4 bases and 6 bases, in that order; junction bases with no gene match: 12.

This clonotype was observed a handful of times. CDR3 amino acids: CSAETGDYGYTF. CDR3 nucleotide sequence: TGCAGTGCTGAGACAGGGGATTATGGCTACACCTTC. V is TRBV20-1 and J is TRBJ1-2; the match to TRBD1 covers 8 bases. There are 12 residues in the CDR3. Per the germline V gene, CDR1 is DFQATT and CDR2 is SNEGSKA (reference sequence). V dropped 5 bases and J dropped 5; count of bases not matched to a gene: 4.

The chain combines TRBV5-1 with TRBJ2-5; a possible D gene is TRBD1 (5 bases). The germline V and J ends were trimmed by 4 bases and 3 bases, with 13 bases remaining between them. Germline V gene data show CDR1 as SGHRS and CDR2 as YFSETQ. The CDR3 contains 14 residues. CDR3 DNA sequence: TGCGCCAGCAGCGCCGGACATCTTAAAGAGACCCAGTACTTC. Translated, it gives CASSAGHLKETQYF.